These 29 T cell receptor beta chains share one sample of origin, sequenced in a study of T cell repertoires in cytomegalovirus infection. From the reads, TCRdb called clonotypes with MiXCR, one entry per CDR3 protein. The profile shows approximately 910,000 distinct CDR3 sequences, approximately 31% of them singletons. Their target antigens are unknown. This specimen consisted of cultured CD8+ T cells from PBMCs, obtained from culture after CMV antigen stimulation. All receptors come from a human donor in good health (CMV status not recorded). Some clones in this sample may be carry-over from other donors' samples.

The chain uses TRBV6-1 and TRBJ2-5; D is ambiguous. This CDR3 is built from 11 residues. Germline V CDR1 and CDR2: MNHNS, SASEGT. The CDR3 DNA reads as TGTGGGACGGTGTACCAAGAGACCCAGTACTTC. Encoded protein: CGTVYQETQYF.

This clonotype was counted at least ten times. Germline and junction disagree at one end, which may indicate a read error. V usage is TRBV6-1 and J usage is TRBJ1-1; no clear D. The CDR3 extends over 8 amino acids. The germline gives CDR1 MNHNS, CDR2 SASEGT. CDR3 sequence: CASTEAFF. In nucleotides, the CDR3 is TGTGCCAGCACTGAAGCTTTCTTT.

This clonotype was seen only a few times. The chain combines TRBV7-9 with TRBJ2-4, with a possible D match to TRBD1 (6 bases). The germline CDR1 and CDR2 sequences are SEHNR and FQNEAQ (reference sequence). V was clipped by 4 bases and J by 2 bases, with 15 bases between them. The CDR3 has 16 amino acids. CDR3 DNA: TGTGCCAGCAGCTCGAATCAAGACAGGACCAAAAACATTCAGTACTTC. Translating gives CASSSNQDRTKNIQYF.

This clonotype appeared a few times. This chain links TRBV6-2 or TRBV6-3 with TRBJ2-2, with D possibly matching TRBD2 (7 bases). Between the trimmed V and J ends, which lost 7 bases and 3 bases, there was a span of 18 bases. This CDR3 region has 16 residues. Germline V gene data show CDR1 as MNHEY and CDR2 as SVGEGT. The CDR3 is CASTLSSGGDTGELFF. The CDR3 DNA follows: TGTGCCAGCACCTTAAGCTCGGGGGGCGACACCGGGGAGCTGTTTTTT.

This clonotype was found a few times. The chain carries TRBV2 and TRBJ1-5; TRBD1 is a possible D gene (6 bases). Trimming removed 6 bases from V and 6 bases from J, with 15 bases in between. The CDR3 runs 14 residues. Germline V gene lookup returns CDR1 SNHLY and CDR2 FYNNEI. In DNA, the CDR3 is TGTGCCAGCAGGGGCACAGGGTTGATTCAGCCCCAGCATTTT. Translated, it gives CASRGTGLIQPQHF.

The chain employs TRBV7-9 and TRBJ1-2; maybe TRBD1 (5 bases). This CDR3 has 17 amino acids. Between the trimmed V and J ends, which lost 2 bases and 7 bases, there was a span of 23 bases. CDR1 SEHNR and CDR2 FQNEAQ come from the germline V gene (reference sequence). The CDR3 reads CASSLPKDSTGGAGYTF. CDR3 sequence (DNA): TGTGCCAGCAGCTTACCGAAGGACTCCACCGGGGGAGCTGGCTACACCTTC.

V gene TRBV12-3 or TRBV12-4 combines with J gene TRBJ2-1; 8 bases line up with TRBD2. V trimming: 9 bases; J trimming: 4 bases; junction bases outside the gene matches: 17. This CDR3 region has 17 residues. The CDR3 is CASSGRSGLAPYNEQFF. CDR3 DNA sequence: TGTGCCAGTTCCGGTCGTTCCGGACTAGCACCTTACAATGAGCAGTTCTTC.

This clonotype showed up many times. The rearrangement joins TRBV12-3 or TRBV12-4 to TRBJ1-2; TRBD1 might be the D (5 bases). V lost 5 bases and J lost 6, with 19 bases in between. The CDR3 is 15 amino acids. The CDR3 here is CASSPGPRTSHGYTF. The DNA for the CDR3 is TGTGCCAGCAGTCCAGGGCCCCGCACTTCCCATGGCTACACCTTC.

V is TRBV14 and J is TRBJ2-1, with D tentatively TRBD2 (5 bases). This CDR3 comprises 18 residues. The germline V gene has CDR1 SGHDN and CDR2 FVKESK. The V and J ends lost 1 base and 4 bases respectively, with 20 bases between them. CDR3 coding DNA: TGTGCCAGCAGCCAAGGGGAGTACGTAGGGTCACCTTACAATGAGCAGTTCTTC. Protein: CASSQGEYVGSPYNEQFF.

In this sample, this clonotype turned up a few times. The V gene is TRBV7-8, the J gene TRBJ1-1; no clear D. Germline V lookup: CDR1 SGHVS, CDR2 FQNEAQ. Between the trimmed V and J ends, which lost 4 bases and 6 bases, there was a span of 15 bases. The CDR3 extends over 14 amino acids. For the CDR3, the DNA is TGTGCCAGCAGCTCGGACCACGGTTTCGCTGAAGCTTTCTTT. Translation: CASSSDHGFAEAFF.

With respect to this clonotype: The junction differs from germline at one of its ends, possibly a read error. The chain uses TRBV7-4 and TRBJ2-1; D gene ambiguous. Germline V gene sequence: CDR1 SGHVT, CDR2 SQSDAQ. The CDR3 consists of 14 residues. This chain's CDR3 is CANSLEMVYNEQFF. The CDR3 DNA reads as TGTGCCAACAGCTTAGAGATGGTATACAATGAGCAGTTCTTC.

The V gene is TRBV7-9, the J gene TRBJ2-2; TRBD1 aligns across 9 bases. The V gene end was trimmed by 7 bases and the J gene end by 5 bases; junction bases not matched to a gene: 14. The CDR3 is 17 residues long. Germline lookup yields CDR1 SEHNR and CDR2 FQNEAQ (reference sequence). The DNA of the CDR3 is TGTGCCAGCACCGGAGTCAGACAGGGGGGAAATACCGGGGAGCTGTTTTTT. This gives the protein CASTGVRQGGNTGELFF.

This clonotype was detected once. This rearrangement joins TRBV18 to TRBJ2-3; the D gene is possibly TRBD2 (5 bases). The CDR3 spans 16 residues. Between the trimmed V and J ends, which lost 1 base and 2 bases, there was a span of 13 bases. CDR1 KGHSH and CDR2 LQKENI come from the germline V gene. CDR3 region: CASSPRYGENTDTQYF. The CDR3 nucleotides are TGTGCCAGCTCACCACGCTACGGGGAGAACACAGATACGCAGTATTTT.

This clonotype was detected once. V and J are TRBV20-1 and TRBJ2-3; maybe TRBD2 (6 bases). CDR1 is DFQATT and CDR2 is SNEGSKA in the germline V gene (reference sequence). This CDR3 contains 11 residues. Trimming stripped 5 bases from V and 5 bases from J, with 8 bases between. The CDR3 DNA reads TGCAGTGCTGTAGCGGTAGATACGCAGTATTTT. The encoded protein is CSAVAVDTQYF.

V is TRBV5-1 and J is TRBJ1-1; tentative D call: TRBD1 (5 bases). This CDR3 is built from 15 residues. V gave up 0 bases and J gave up 5 bases, with 14 bases separating them. The germline V gene encodes CDR1 SGHRS and CDR2 YFSETQ. CDR3 region: CASSLGEGPGTEAFF. CDR3 nucleotide sequence: TGCGCCAGCAGCTTGGGCGAAGGGCCAGGGACTGAAGCTTTCTTT.

This clonotype has just a few counts. The chain links TRBV27 to TRBJ2-3; 9 positions agree with TRBD2. Germline V lookup: CDR1 MNHEY, CDR2 SMNVEV (reference sequence). V lost 4 bases, J lost 13 bases, and 3 bases stayed unmatched. The CDR3 runs 11 residues. The CDR3, as DNA: TGTGCCAGCAGTTCTAGCGGGGCGGAGTATTTT. It translates to CASSSSGAEYF.

The chain recombines TRBV7-6 with TRBJ2-7, with 9 bases identical to TRBD1. Unmatched junction bases numbered 5, after V lost 5 bases and J lost 0 bases. This CDR3 is 15 amino acids long. The germline V gene has CDR1 SGHVS and CDR2 FNYEAQ. The CDR3 sequence: CASSPGTGTSYEQYF. The CDR3 DNA reads TGTGCCAGCAGCCCTGGGACAGGGACCTCCTACGAGCAGTACTTC.

This clonotype has just a few counts. V usage is TRBV11-2 and J usage is TRBJ2-1; 13 positions agree with TRBD2. The CDR3 consists of 16 residues. V lost 1 base to trimming and J lost 10 bases; unmatched junction nucleotides: 7. In germline, CDR1 is SGHAT, CDR2 FQNNGV. CDR3 nucleotide sequence: TGTGCCAGCAGCTTAGCTGGGGGACTAGCGGGGAACGAGCAGTTCTTC. Amino acid sequence: CASSLAGGLAGNEQFF.

This rearrangement joins TRBV6-2 or TRBV6-3 to TRBJ2-7; D may be TRBD1 (6 bases). V dropped 7 bases and J dropped 1 base, with 14 bases sitting between them. In germline, CDR1 is MNHEY, CDR2 SVGEGT. The length of the CDR3 is 14 residues. This CDR3 is CASTTGGQSYEQYV. The CDR3 nucleotides are TGTGCCAGCACCACCGGAGGACAGTCCTACGAGCAGTACGTC.

V and J are TRBV7-9 and TRBJ2-3; either TRBD1 or TRBD2 may fit D (5 bases each). The CDR3 extends over 16 amino acids. V lost 0 bases, J lost 0 bases, and 10 bases lay in between. CDR1 is SEHNR and CDR2 is FQNEAQ in the germline V gene (reference sequence). The CDR3 DNA reads TGTGCCAGCAGCTTAGCGACCGGGGCTAGCACAGATACGCAGTATTTT. Amino acid sequence: CASSLATGASTDTQYF.

This clonotype was counted ten times or more. The chain carries TRBV7-8 and TRBJ1-6; 11 bases align to TRBD1. Per germline, CDR1 SGHVS and CDR2 FQNEAQ. The CDR3 spans 17 residues. The trim removed 6 bases at V and 7 bases at J, leaving 11 bases unmatched. The CDR3: CASSPGTGGFRNSPLHF. The CDR3 region has the DNA TGTGCCAGCAGTCCCGGGACAGGGGGTTTTAGGAATTCACCCCTCCACTTT.

This clonotype was found a few times. The rearrangement links TRBV19 to TRBJ2-3, with D possibly matching TRBD2 (5 bases). Germline V lookup: CDR1 LNHDA, CDR2 SQIVND (reference sequence). V lost 5 bases to trimming and J lost 1 base, with 16 bases between them. The CDR3 has 16 amino acids. This CDR3 is CASSPLLEWGTDTQYF. Written as DNA, the CDR3 is TGTGCCAGTAGTCCCCTACTAGAGTGGGGCACAGATACGCAGTATTTT.

The genes are TRBV15 and TRBJ1-2; TRBD1 matches 7 bases. This CDR3 is built from 16 residues. The V gene end was trimmed by 0 bases and the J gene end by 4 bases; junction bases not matched to a gene: 8. The germline V gene has CDR1 LNHNV and CDR2 YYDKDF (reference sequence). The CDR3 protein is CATSREVTGYLYGYTF. In nucleotides, the CDR3 is TGTGCCACCAGCAGAGAGGTGACAGGGTACCTCTATGGCTACACCTTC. The full variable domain, in which reference TRBV15 and TRBJ1-2 provide the parts outside the CDR3, is DAMVIQNPRYQVTQFGKPVTLSCSQTLNHNVMYWYQQKSSQAPKLLFHYYDKDFNNEADTPDNFQSRRPNTSFCFLDIRSPGLGDTAMYLCATSREVTGYLYGYTFGSGTRLTVV.

The table lists this clonotype with a few counts. The chain couples TRBV7-8 to TRBJ2-2; no reliable D call. In germline, CDR1 is SGHVS, CDR2 FQNEAQ. The CDR3 runs to 15 residues. The germline V and J ends were trimmed by 0 bases and 5 bases, with 10 bases remaining between them. The CDR3 spells CASSLATSVTGELFF. Written as DNA, the CDR3 is TGTGCCAGCAGCTTAGCGACCAGTGTTACCGGGGAGCTGTTTTTT.

CDR3 nucleotide sequence: TGTGCCAGCAGTGACCAAAATGAGCAGTTCTTC. Translating it yields CASSDQNEQFF. V gene TRBV25-1 combines with J gene TRBJ2-1, with D unresolved. The CDR3 length is 11 residues. Germline V gives CDR1 MGHDK, CDR2 SYGVNS. Trimming cost V 3 bases and J 7 bases, with 4 bases left between them.

This clonotype was recorded a few times. This sequence joins TRBV24-1 and TRBJ1-5; D gene unclear. This CDR3 is 14 amino acids long. Deletions cut 4 bases from V and 5 bases from J, with 11 bases between. Germline CDR1 reads KGHDR; CDR2 reads SFDVKD. CDR3 DNA: TGTGCCACCAGTGACAGGACCACAGATCAGCCCCAGCATTTT. Translation gives CATSDRTTDQPQHF.

This clonotype was detected only a few times. The CDR3: CASRNRDTDVFEQYF. CDR3 bases: TGTGCCAGTCGAAACCGGGACACGGACGTGTTCGAGCAGTACTTC. V usage is TRBV19 and J usage is TRBJ2-7; weak D call: TRBD1 (6 bases). The CDR3 consists of 15 residues. The germline CDR1 and CDR2 sequences are LNHDA and SQIVND (reference sequence). The V end lost 8 bases, the J end lost 6 bases, and 23 bases lay between the germline ends.

Concerning this clonotype itself: An end of the junction does not agree with germline; a read error may underlie this. J is TRBJ1-1 and V is TRBV6-6, with TRBD1 identical over 10 bases. Germline CDR1 reads MNHNY; CDR2 reads SVGAGI (reference sequence). This CDR3 has 15 amino acids. As DNA, the CDR3 is TGTACCAGCACTAAACATGGGACAGGGGACACTGAAGCTTTCTTT. This sequence encodes CTSTKHGTGDTEAFF.

This clonotype came up a few times. This sequence joins TRBV2 and TRBJ2-3, with TRBD2 matching over 9 bases. This CDR3 contains 15 residues. Germline CDR1 and CDR2: SNHLY and FYNNEI. V lost 4 bases, J lost 4 bases, and 6 bases stayed unmatched. CDR3 nucleotides: TGTGCCAGCAGTGGACTAGGCGGGGGGGCAGATACGCAGTATTTT. It encodes CASSGLGGGADTQYF. The whole variable domain, remainder taken from reference TRBV2 and TRBJ2-3, is EPEVTQTPSHQVTQMGQEVILRCVPISNHLYFYWYRQILGQKVEFLVSFYNNEISEKSEIFDDQFSVERPDGSNFTLKIRSTKLEDSAMYFCASSGLGGGADTQYFGPGTRLTVL.